The next 2 T cell receptor beta chains were all read from a single sample in a study of cytomegalovirus exposure and HLA in healthy donors. With 60 Vbeta and 13 Jbeta primers, the PCR was carried out. Libraries were prepared by immunoSEQ multiplex PCR; TCRdb keeps only in-frame clonotypes and omits some of them. Here the sample table reports about 130,000 clones. What was sequenced was PBMCs. These receptors were collected from a woman in her sixties or seventies in good health and CMV-seronegative.

The V call is TRBV6-6, the J call TRBJ2-4, with D possibly TRBD1 on 5 matching bases. Trimming pared 10 bases from V and 6 bases from J, leaving 13 bases between. This CDR3 spans 12 amino acids. The germline gives CDR1 MNHNY, CDR2 SVGAGI (reference sequence). The CDR3 protein is CATNLGVNIQYF. The CDR3, as DNA: TGTGCCACCAACCTAGGGGTAAACATTCAGTACTTC.

The rearrangement uses TRBV7-8 and TRBJ2-1; 7 positions match TRBD2. Germline V gene data show CDR1 as SGHVS and CDR2 as FQNEAQ. The CDR3 is 16 amino acids. The ends lost 0 bases at V and 4 bases at J; junction bases unmatched: 6. The DNA for the CDR3 is TGTGCCAGCAGCTTAGCCATGGCGGGAGCTTACAATGAGCAGTTCTTC. Its translation is CASSLAMAGAYNEQFF.